Each of the 14 T cell receptor beta chains below was sequenced from the same sample in a study of spatial heterogeneity in lung cancer. Time point defined: sample taken at primary tumor resection. Study-level results: Tracking of tumor mutation counts was seen in expanded intratumoral alpha and beta TCR counts.

TCRdb re-analysed the 5' RACE reads in MiXCR, keeping a single row per CDR3 protein. Of about 3,000 distinct CDR3 sequences detected, approximately 11% appear once; the ten largest clones hold approximately 12%. No antigen is known for these receptors. The starting material was lung tumor tissue, obtained at surgery. Receptors were obtained from a male donor with early-stage non-small cell lung cancer.

V usage is TRBV18 and J usage is TRBJ1-1; D is uncertain. The ends were cut back, 2 bases at V and 0 bases at J, with 7 bases in the middle. The CDR3 covers 14 residues. Germline CDR1 is KGHSH and CDR2 is LQKENI. The CDR3 nucleotides read TGTGCCAGCTCACCAACAGCTTTGAACACTGAAGCTTTCTTT. Amino acids: CASSPTALNTEAFF.

This clonotype was counted ten times or more. The chain has TRBV5-1 and TRBJ2-3; 8 nucleotides align to TRBD1. The germline V gene has CDR1 SGHRS and CDR2 YFSETQ. With 2 bases clipped from V and 6 bases from J, the junction kept 8 bases outside the gene matches. The CDR3 is 15 amino acids. The CDR3 sequence is CASSFGQGLSDTQYF. The CDR3 bases are TGCGCCAGCAGCTTCGGACAGGGCTTGTCCGATACGCAGTATTTT.

This clonotype occurred many times. V is TRBV13 and J is TRBJ1-1; D is unresolved. Trimming took 2 bases from V and 7 from J, leaving 8 bases between them. Germline values: CDR1 PRHDT, CDR2 FYEKMQ (reference sequence). This CDR3 comprises 12 residues. CDR3 DNA: TGTGCCAGCAGCTTACGGCTCCTTGAAGCTTTCTTT. This translates into CASSLRLLEAFF.

This clonotype ranks as medium-sized. Here the CDR3 DNA reads TGTGCCAGCTCCCCCGCCAATCGAGGGCCAGTAGATACGCAGTATTTT. Protein: CASSPANRGPVDTQYF. This chain joins TRBV18 and TRBJ2-3, with D maybe TRBD2 (5 bases). The germline CDR1 and CDR2 sequences are KGHSH and LQKENI. Deletions cut 6 bases from V and 5 bases from J, with 21 bases between. The length of the CDR3 is 16 residues.

This clonotype is labeled medium-sized. This sequence joins TRBV9 and TRBJ1-4, with D unresolved. CDR3 size: 15 residues. Per the germline V gene, CDR1 is SGDLS and CDR2 is YYNGEE. V gave up 0 bases and J gave up 8 bases, with 14 bases separating them. CDR3 residues: CASSVGTKIKEKLFF. CDR3 nucleotide sequence: TGTGCCAGCAGCGTAGGGACCAAAATAAAAGAAAAACTGTTTTTT.

By its share, this clonotype is medium-sized. The chain combines TRBV12-3 or TRBV12-4 with TRBJ2-5; TRBD1 matches at 9 bases. The trim removed 6 bases at V and 2 bases at J, leaving 7 bases unmatched. The length of the CDR3 is 15 residues. In nucleotides, the CDR3 is TGTGCCAGCAGCCGGGACAGGGCCCCTCAAGAGACCCAGTACTTC. Translated: CASSRDRAPQETQYF.

There are a few counts of this clonotype. V and J are TRBV6-2 or TRBV6-3 and TRBJ1-1, with 7 bases matching TRBD1. J gave up 4 bases and V 6 bases, and 11 bases lay outside the gene matches. Germline V gives CDR1 MNHEY, CDR2 SVGEGT. CDR3 length: 15 amino acids. The CDR3 DNA follows: TGTGCCAGCAGGCTAATGACAGGGTGGAGCACTGAAGCTTTCTTT. Protein sequence: CASRLMTGWSTEAFF.

This clonotype rates as medium-sized. This rearrangement joins TRBV7-9 to TRBJ2-7, with D unresolved. Germline V gene sequence: CDR1 SEHNR, CDR2 FQNEAQ (reference sequence). V gave up 5 bases and J gave up 5 bases, with 10 bases separating them. The CDR3 is made up of 12 amino acids. CDR3 loop: CASSTDVDEQYF. The CDR3, as DNA: TGTGCCAGCAGCACCGACGTCGACGAGCAGTACTTC.

By share, this clonotype ranks as medium-sized. The chain has TRBV6-5 and TRBJ1-1; D remains ambiguous. The CDR3 sequence is 16 residues long. CDR1 and CDR2 (germline): MNHEY, SVGAGI. The V end lost 2 bases, the J end lost 0 bases, and 13 bases lay between the germline ends. CDR3 bases: TGTGCCAGCAGTTACGCGGTTTTAGCTGTGAACACTGAAGCTTTCTTT. Its protein product is CASSYAVLAVNTEAFF.

Judged by abundance, this clonotype is medium-sized. The chain is built from TRBV30 and TRBJ1-1, with D perhaps matching TRBD1 (6 bases). Germline loops: CDR1 GTSNPN, CDR2 SVGIG (reference sequence). V was pared by 5 bases and J by 1 base, with 14 bases between. This CDR3 is 14 amino acids long. The CDR3 reads CAWYVRGENTEAFF. Written as DNA, the CDR3 is TGTGCCTGGTACGTCAGGGGAGAGAACACTGAAGCTTTCTTT.

By sample share, this clonotype is large. The chain links TRBV28 to TRBJ2-7; 8 bases are a match to TRBD1. V lost 2 bases and J lost 4; bases outside the gene matches: 7. Germline CDR1 MDHEN, CDR2 SYDVKM. There are 15 residues in the CDR3. Written as DNA, the CDR3 is TGTGCCAGCAGTTTAATTGGGGACAGGCGATACGAGCAGTACTTC. It codes for CASSLIGDRRYEQYF.

This clonotype rates as medium-sized. This sequence joins TRBV9 and TRBJ2-1, with 9 bases lining up with TRBD2. Germline V lookup: CDR1 SGDLS, CDR2 YYNGEE. The CDR3 is 18 amino acids. V lost 0 bases to trimming and J lost 9 bases; unmatched junction nucleotides: 16. This chain's CDR3 is CASSVVAGAIYNAGEQFF. Written as DNA, the CDR3 is TGTGCCAGCAGCGTAGTAGCGGGAGCGATCTACAATGCCGGTGAGCAGTTCTTC.

This clonotype is labeled medium-sized. V gene TRBV9 combines with J gene TRBJ2-5, with D hard to call. With 0 bases removed from V and 2 bases from J, the gap between germline ends came to 11 bases. The CDR3 length is 15 residues. Germline V gene lookup returns CDR1 SGDLS and CDR2 YYNGEE. CDR3 nucleotides: TGTGCCAGCAGCGTAGCTTTTGGGGATCAAGAGACCCAGTACTTC. This gives the protein CASSVAFGDQETQYF. Together with reference TRBV9 and TRBJ2-5, the CDR3 gives the full variable domain: DSGVTQTPKHLITATGQRVTLRCSPRSGDLSVYWYQQSLDQGLQFLIQYYNGEERAKGNILERFSAQQFPDLHSELNLSSLELGDSALYFCASSVAFGDQETQYFGPGTRLLVL.

This clonotype is judged medium-sized. This chain joins TRBV29-1 and TRBJ1-1; 11 bases agree with TRBD1. Germline-derived CDR1 and CDR2 are SQVTM and ANQGSEA. After removal of 6 bases from V and 6 bases from J, the junction contained 3 bases not matched to a gene. CDR3 length equals 12 residues. The CDR3 spells CSVGQGASEAFF. DNA for the CDR3: TGCAGCGTCGGACAGGGGGCGTCTGAAGCTTTCTTT.